The 6 T cell receptor beta chains given below trace back to one sample, sequenced in a study of T-cell memory formation after mild COVID-19. One entry per CDR3 protein results from TCRdb running MiXCR on the 5' RACE reads. The sample has 400,000 to 450,000 distinct CDR3 sequences, more than 15% seen once; the top ten hold around a fifth. The material sequenced was PBMCs or a T cell subset sorted from them (not recorded which). Receptors originate from a man in his late teens or twenties who had mild COVID-19 (a few samples of this study predate the infection). Cell type and time point are not known.

This clonotype has just a few counts. The J gene is TRBJ2-3, the V gene TRBV7-8, with TRBD2 as a possible D gene (5 bases). The CDR3 spans 16 residues. V dropped 5 bases and J dropped 0 bases, with 15 bases sitting between them. From germline, CDR1 is SGHVS and CDR2 FQNEAQ. The DNA for the CDR3 is TGTGCCAGCAGCACCTTACTAGTCCGCAGCACAGATACGCAGTATTTT. This translates into CASSTLLVRSTDTQYF.

The sample holds a few counts of this clonotype. J is TRBJ1-1 and V is TRBV27, with 10 bases matching TRBD1. This CDR3 comprises 13 residues. Unmatched junction bases numbered 5, after V lost 4 bases and J lost 9 bases. The germline gives CDR1 MNHEY, CDR2 SMNVEV (reference sequence). The CDR3 sequence is CASSWDRGRQAFF. CDR3 in DNA: TGTGCCAGCAGTTGGGACAGGGGTCGCCAAGCTTTCTTT.

In this sample, this clonotype turned up a few times. This chain uses TRBV5-1 with TRBJ2-7; TRBD1 agrees at 7 bases. The junction had 13 bases not matched to a gene; V was cut back by 7 bases and J by 9 bases. Germline lookup yields CDR1 SGHRS and CDR2 YFSETQ. The CDR3 consists of 13 residues. The CDR3 bases are TGCGCCAGCTCTAGACAGGGAGCTGAACCGCAGTACTTC. This sequence encodes CASSRQGAEPQYF.

Ten or more counts support this clonotype. CDR3 amino acids: CASSLAGFRVGSNTEAFF. The CDR3, as DNA: TGTGCCAGCAGTTTAGCGGGTTTTAGGGTGGGGTCGAACACTGAAGCTTTCTTT. V usage is TRBV12-3 or TRBV12-4 and J usage is TRBJ1-1; D not certain. The CDR3 consists of 18 residues. V lost 0 bases and J lost 1, with 18 bases in between.

V and J are TRBV20-1 and TRBJ1-2, with D unclear. Germline-derived CDR1 and CDR2 are DFQATT and SNEGSKA (reference sequence). The CDR3 covers 12 residues. V was cut by 5 bases and J by 8 bases, with 15 bases left in between. CDR3 coding DNA: TGCAGTGCTTTCCATATTAGGAGCGGCTACACCTTC. Amino acid sequence: CSAFHIRSGYTF.

This clonotype was recorded many times. This chain uses TRBV29-1 with TRBJ2-3; D not certain. The germline V gene encodes CDR1 SQVTM and CDR2 ANQGSEA. This CDR3 is 12 amino acids long. The V end was cut by 5 bases, the J end by 0 bases, with 6 bases between. CDR3 loop: CSVFWSTDTQYF. The CDR3 DNA follows: TGCAGCGTTTTTTGGAGCACAGATACGCAGTATTTT.